Here is one T cell receptor beta chain with its context. This clonotype came up many times. Its target antigen remains unknown. Base qualities are not recorded, but no much larger clone differs from it by a single base. The method behind the library was PCR. Sequencing was performed on an Illumina HiSeq 2500. TCR library preparation used molecular barcoding, with unique molecular identifiers applied to normalize quantification of the TCRbeta repertoire. TCRdb redid the processing of the public reads, applying fastp at Q25 and MiXCR, and retained in-frame beta chains. Each entry merges the rows of one CDR3 protein and shows their most common DNA and genes. This sample gives just over 350,000 distinct CDR3 sequences in total; roughly 15% of them show up just once. The ten largest clonotypes hold approximately 4.2% of the sample. This entry comes from a study of T-cell reconstitution after alpha-beta-depleted transplantation in children (TCRdb year 2016). For the study in its entirety: Using TCR repertoire profiling, the study quantitatively followed how T-cell immune reconstitution unfolded in children after TCRalphabeta/CD19-depleted allogeneic hematopoietic cell transplantation.

V loses 6 bases of germline sequence and J loses 3 bases, and the interval between the two ends is 5 bases. The CDR3, from cysteine to phenylalanine, totals 11 residues. Only the CDR3 DNA is retained, 33 bases long and in frame from the first base. Sequencing was performed on PBMCs, taken from the stem cell graft. The rearrangement combines TRBV12-3 or TRBV12-4 with TRBJ1-2, with no reliable assignment of the D segment. This TCR was sampled from a human donor who donated a stem cell graft to a child with Fanconi anemia. CDR3 region: CASRSDYGYTF. The sequence in DNA is TGTGCCAGCAGGTCGGACTATGGCTACACCTTC.